Listed here is a single T cell receptor (beta chain). PCR employed 60 Vbeta and 13 Jbeta primers. The assay was immunoSEQ multiplex PCR, and TCRdb's table has in-frame clones only and misses some. This table has 150,000 to 160,000 clones, roughly 85% appearing once. This CDR3 has 14 amino acids. The germline gives CDR1 MDHEN, CDR2 SYDVKM. With 7 bases removed from V and 3 bases from J, the gap between germline ends came to 13 bases. The sample belongs to a study of cytomegalovirus exposure and HLA in healthy donors. The TCR originated in a woman under 30 in good health and CMV-seronegative. The rearrangement uses TRBV28 and TRBJ1-5; a weak D match, TRBD1 (6 bases). The sequenced sample was PBMCs. CDR3 amino acids: CASTLTGFNQPQHF. CDR3 DNA sequence: TGTGCCAGCACCCTTACAGGGTTCAATCAGCCCCAGCATTTT.